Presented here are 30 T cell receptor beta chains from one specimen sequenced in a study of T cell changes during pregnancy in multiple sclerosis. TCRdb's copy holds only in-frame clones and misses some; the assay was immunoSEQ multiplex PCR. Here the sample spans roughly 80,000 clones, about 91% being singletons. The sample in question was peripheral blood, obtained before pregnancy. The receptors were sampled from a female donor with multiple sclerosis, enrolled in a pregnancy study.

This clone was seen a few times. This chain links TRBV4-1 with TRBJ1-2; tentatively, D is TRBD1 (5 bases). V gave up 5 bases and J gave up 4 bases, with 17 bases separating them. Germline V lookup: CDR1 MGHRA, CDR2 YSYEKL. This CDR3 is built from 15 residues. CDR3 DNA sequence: TGCGCCAGCAGCAAATGGGACTCCGGAAGCTATGGCTACACCTTC. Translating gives CASSKWDSGSYGYTF.

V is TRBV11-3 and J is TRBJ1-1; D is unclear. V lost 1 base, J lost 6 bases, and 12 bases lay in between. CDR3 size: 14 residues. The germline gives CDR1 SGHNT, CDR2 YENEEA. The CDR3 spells CASSLVGVNAEAFF. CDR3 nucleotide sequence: TGTGCCAGCAGCTTAGTCGGGGTTAACGCTGAAGCTTTCTTT.

CDR3 bases: TGTGCCAGCAGCTTGGGTGTGGGGGGGCCAATTGCTGAGCAGTTCTTC. As protein: CASSLGVGGPIAEQFF. The V and J genes are TRBV7-9 and TRBJ2-1, with D perhaps matching TRBD2 (7 bases). The CDR3 runs 16 residues. V shed 3 bases and J shed 9 bases, with 21 bases lying between them. Germline V gives CDR1 SEHNR, CDR2 FQNEAQ (reference sequence).

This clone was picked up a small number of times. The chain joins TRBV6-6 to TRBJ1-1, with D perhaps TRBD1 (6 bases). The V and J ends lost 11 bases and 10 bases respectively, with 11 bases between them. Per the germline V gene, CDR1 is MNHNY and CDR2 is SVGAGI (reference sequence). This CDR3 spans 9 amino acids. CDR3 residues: CAAGVGAFF. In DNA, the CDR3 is TGTGCCGCAGGGGTAGGAGCTTTCTTT.

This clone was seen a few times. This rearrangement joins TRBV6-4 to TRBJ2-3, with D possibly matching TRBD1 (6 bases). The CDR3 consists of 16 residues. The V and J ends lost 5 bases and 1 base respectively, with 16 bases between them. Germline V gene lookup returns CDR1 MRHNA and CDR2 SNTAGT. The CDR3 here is CASSPTGTIGTDTQYF. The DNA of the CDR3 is TGTGCCAGCAGTCCCACCGGGACAATAGGCACAGATACGCAGTATTTT.

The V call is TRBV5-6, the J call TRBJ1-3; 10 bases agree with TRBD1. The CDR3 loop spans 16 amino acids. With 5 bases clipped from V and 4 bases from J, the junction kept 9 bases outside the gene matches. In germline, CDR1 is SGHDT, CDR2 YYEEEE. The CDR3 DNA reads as TGTGCCAGCAGTCCCGGCGGGACAGGGGTAGGAAACACCATATATTTT. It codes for CASSPGGTGVGNTIYF.

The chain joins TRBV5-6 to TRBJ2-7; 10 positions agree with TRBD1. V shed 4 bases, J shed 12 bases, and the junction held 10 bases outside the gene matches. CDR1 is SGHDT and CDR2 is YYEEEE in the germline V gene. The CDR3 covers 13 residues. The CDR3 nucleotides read TGTGCCAGCAGCCTAGACCCTGACAGGGGGCCGTACTTC. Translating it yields CASSLDPDRGPYF.

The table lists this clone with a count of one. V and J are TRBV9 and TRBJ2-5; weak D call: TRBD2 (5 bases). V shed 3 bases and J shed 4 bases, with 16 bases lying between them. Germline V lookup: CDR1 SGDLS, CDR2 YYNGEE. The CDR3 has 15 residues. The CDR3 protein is CASSGKNPRGETQYF. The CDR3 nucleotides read TGTGCCAGCAGCGGGAAAAACCCCCGGGGAGAGACCCAGTACTTC.

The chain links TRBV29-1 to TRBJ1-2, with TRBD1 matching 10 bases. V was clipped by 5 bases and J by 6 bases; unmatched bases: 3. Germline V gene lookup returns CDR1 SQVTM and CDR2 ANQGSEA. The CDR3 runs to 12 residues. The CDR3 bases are TGCAGCGTTCCAGGACAGGGGGATGGCTACACCTTC. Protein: CSVPGQGDGYTF.

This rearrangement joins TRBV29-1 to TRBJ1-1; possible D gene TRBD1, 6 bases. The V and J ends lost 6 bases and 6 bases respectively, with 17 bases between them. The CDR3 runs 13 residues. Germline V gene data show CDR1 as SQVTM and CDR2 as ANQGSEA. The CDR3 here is CSVTRTGLPEAFF. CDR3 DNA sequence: TGCAGCGTGACACGAACAGGGTTGCCTGAAGCTTTCTTT.

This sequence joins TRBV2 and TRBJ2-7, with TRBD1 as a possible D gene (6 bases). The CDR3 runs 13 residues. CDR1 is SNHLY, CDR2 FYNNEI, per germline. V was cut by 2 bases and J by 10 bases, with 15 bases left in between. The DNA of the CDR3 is TGTGCCAGCAGTGAAAATCCGACAGGCAAACAGTACTTC. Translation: CASSENPTGKQYF.

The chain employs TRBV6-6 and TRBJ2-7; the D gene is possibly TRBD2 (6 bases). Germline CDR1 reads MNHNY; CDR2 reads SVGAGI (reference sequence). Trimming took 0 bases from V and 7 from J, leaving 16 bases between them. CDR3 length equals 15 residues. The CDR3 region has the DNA TGTGCCAGCAGTTACTCGAGTATGGGGGGTGGGGAGCAGTACTTC. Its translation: CASSYSSMGGGEQYF.

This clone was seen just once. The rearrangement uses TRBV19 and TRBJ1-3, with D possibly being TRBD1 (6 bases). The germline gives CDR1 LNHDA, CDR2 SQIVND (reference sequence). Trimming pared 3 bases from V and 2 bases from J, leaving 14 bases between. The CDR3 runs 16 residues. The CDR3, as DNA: TGTGCCAGTAGTATCGGTCAGGGGATCACTGGAAACACCATATATTTT. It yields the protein CASSIGQGITGNTIYF.

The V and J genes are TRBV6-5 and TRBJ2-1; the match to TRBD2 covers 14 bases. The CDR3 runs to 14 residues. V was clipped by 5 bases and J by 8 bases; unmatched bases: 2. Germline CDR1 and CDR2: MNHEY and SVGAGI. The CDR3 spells CASSGLAGGHEQFF. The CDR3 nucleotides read TGTGCCAGCAGTGGACTAGCGGGGGGCCATGAGCAGTTCTTC.

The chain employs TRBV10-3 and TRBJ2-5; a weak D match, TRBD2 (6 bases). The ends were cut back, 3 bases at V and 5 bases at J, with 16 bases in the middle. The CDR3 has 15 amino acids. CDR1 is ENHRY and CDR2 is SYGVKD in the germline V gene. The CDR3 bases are TGTGCCATCAGTGAACCGGGGGAAGAAGGGGAGACCCAGTACTTC. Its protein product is CAISEPGEEGETQYF.

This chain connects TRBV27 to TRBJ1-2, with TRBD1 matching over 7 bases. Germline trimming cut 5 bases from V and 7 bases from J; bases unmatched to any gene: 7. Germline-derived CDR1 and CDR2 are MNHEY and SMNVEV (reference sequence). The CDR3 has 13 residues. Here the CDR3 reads CASSLPGGGGYTF. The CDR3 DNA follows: TGTGCCAGCAGTCTCCCAGGGGGAGGTGGCTACACCTTC.

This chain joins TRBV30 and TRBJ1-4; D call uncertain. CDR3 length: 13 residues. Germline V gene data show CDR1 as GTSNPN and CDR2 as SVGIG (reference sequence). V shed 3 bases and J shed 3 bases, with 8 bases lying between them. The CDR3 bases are TGTGCCTGGAGCCGAGATGCTAATGAAAAACTGTTTTTT. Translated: CAWSRDANEKLFF.

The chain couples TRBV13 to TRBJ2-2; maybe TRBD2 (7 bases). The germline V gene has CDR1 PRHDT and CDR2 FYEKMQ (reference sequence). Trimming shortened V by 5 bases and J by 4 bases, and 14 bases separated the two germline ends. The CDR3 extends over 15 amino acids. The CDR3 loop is CASSARGATTGELFF. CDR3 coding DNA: TGTGCCAGCAGCGCACGGGGGGCCACCACCGGGGAGCTGTTTTTT.

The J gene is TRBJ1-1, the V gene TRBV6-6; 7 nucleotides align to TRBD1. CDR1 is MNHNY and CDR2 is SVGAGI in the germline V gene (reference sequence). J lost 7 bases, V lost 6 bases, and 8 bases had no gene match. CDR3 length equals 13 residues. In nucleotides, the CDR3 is TGTGCCAGCAGCCCGGGACAGTACTATGAAGCTTTCTTT. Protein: CASSPGQYYEAFF.

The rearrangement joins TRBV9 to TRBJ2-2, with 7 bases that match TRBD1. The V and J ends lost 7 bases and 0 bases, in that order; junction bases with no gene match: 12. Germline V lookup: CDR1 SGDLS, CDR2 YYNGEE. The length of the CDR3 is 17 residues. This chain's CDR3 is CASDKNPTGPNTGELFF. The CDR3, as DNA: TGTGCCAGCGACAAGAATCCGACAGGGCCGAACACCGGGGAGCTGTTTTTT.

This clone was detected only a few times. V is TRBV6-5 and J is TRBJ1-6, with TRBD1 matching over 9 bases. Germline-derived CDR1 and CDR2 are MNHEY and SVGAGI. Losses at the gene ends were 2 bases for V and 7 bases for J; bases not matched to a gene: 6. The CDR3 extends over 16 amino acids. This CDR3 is CASSYAATGGNSPLHF. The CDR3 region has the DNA TGTGCCAGCAGTTACGCGGCGACAGGGGGAAATTCACCCCTCCACTTT.

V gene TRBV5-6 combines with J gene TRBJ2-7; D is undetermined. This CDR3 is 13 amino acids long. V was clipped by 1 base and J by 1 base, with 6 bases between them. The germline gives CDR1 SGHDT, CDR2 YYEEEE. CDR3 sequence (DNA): TGTGCCAGCAGCTTGTGGCTTTCCTACGAGCAGTACTTC. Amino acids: CASSLWLSYEQYF.

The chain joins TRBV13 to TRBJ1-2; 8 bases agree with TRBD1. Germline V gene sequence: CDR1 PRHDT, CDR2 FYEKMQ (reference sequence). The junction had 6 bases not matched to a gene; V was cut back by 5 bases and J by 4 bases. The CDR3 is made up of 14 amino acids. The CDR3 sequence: CASSPTGGGYGYTF. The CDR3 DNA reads TGTGCCAGCAGCCCTACAGGGGGGGGCTATGGCTACACCTTC.

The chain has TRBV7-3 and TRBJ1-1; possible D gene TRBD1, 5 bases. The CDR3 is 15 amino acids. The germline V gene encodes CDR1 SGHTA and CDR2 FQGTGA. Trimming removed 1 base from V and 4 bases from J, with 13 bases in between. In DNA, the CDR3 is TGTGCCAGCAGCTTAAGTGGGGGGACGGGCACTGAAGCTTTCTTT. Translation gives CASSLSGGTGTEAFF.

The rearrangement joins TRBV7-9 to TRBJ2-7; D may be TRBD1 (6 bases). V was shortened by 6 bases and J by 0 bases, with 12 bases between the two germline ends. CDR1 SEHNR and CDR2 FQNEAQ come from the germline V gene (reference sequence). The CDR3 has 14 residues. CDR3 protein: CASSLTGTSYEQYF. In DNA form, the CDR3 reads TGTGCCAGCAGTTTAACAGGGACCTCCTACGAGCAGTACTTC.

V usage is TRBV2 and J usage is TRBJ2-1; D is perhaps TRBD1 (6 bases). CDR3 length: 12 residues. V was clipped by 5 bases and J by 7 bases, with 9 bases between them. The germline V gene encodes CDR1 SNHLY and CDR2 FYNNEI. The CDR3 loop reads CASSRTGNEQFF. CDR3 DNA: TGTGCCAGCAGTAGAACAGGGAATGAGCAGTTCTTC.

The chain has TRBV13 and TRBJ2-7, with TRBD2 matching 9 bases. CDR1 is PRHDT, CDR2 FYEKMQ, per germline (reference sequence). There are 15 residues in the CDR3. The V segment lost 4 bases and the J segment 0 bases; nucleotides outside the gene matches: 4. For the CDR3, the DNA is TGTGCCAGCAGCTCTAGCGGGAAAACCTCCTACGAGCAGTACTTC. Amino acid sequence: CASSSSGKTSYEQYF.

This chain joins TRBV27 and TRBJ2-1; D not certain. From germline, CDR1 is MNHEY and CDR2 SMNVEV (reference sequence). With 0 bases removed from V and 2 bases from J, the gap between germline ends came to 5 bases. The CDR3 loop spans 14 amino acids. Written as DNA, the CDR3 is TGTGCCAGCAGTTTATCGATAGCCTACAATGAGCAGTTCTTC. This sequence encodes CASSLSIAYNEQFF.

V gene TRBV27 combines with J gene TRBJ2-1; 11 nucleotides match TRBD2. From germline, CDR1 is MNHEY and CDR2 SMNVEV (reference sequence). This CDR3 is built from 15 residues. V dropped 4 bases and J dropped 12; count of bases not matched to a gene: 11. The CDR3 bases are TGTGCCAGCAGTTCTATAGCGGGGGGGCTCTCAGGGCAGTTCTTC. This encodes CASSSIAGGLSGQFF.

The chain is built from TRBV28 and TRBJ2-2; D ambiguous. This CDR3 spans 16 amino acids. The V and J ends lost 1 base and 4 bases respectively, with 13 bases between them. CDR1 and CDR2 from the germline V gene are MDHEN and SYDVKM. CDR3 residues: CASSLLDSTSTGELFF. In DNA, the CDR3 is TGTGCCAGCAGTTTATTAGACTCCACTTCCACCGGGGAGCTGTTTTTT.